This TCR beta chain stems from a study of cytomegalovirus exposure and HLA in healthy donors. About the study: A preliminary data release comprised 80 million to 95 million unique TCRs obtained from HLA-typed donors.

The PCR made use of 60 Vbeta and 13 Jbeta primers. The repertoire was sequenced with immunoSEQ multiplex PCR; TCRdb's copy has only in-frame clones and lacks some. In the table there are some 180,000 clones, 70% to 90% of which are singletons. The receptor was derived from a man aged 25-45 years in good health and CMV-seropositive. The specimen was PBMCs.

CDR3 amino acids: CASSSQGPEQFF. CDR3 bases: TGTGCCAGCAGCTCACAGGGACCTGAGCAGTTCTTC. V and J are TRBV13 and TRBJ2-1, with D perhaps matching TRBD1 (6 bases). The length of the CDR3 is 12 residues. Trimming removed 4 bases from V and 9 bases from J, with 10 bases in between. Germline V gene lookup returns CDR1 PRHDT and CDR2 FYEKMQ (reference sequence).